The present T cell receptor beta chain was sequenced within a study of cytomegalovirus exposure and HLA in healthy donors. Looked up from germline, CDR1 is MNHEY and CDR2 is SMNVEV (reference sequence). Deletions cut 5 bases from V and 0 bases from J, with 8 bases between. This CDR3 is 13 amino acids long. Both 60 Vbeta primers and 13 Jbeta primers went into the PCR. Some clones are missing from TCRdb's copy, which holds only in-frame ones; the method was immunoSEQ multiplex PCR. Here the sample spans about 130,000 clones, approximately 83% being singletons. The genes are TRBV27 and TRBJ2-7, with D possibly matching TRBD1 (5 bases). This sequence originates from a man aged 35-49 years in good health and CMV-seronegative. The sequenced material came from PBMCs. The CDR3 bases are TGTGCCAGCAGTAGACAGTCCTCCTACGAGCAGTACTTC. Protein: CASSRQSSYEQYF.